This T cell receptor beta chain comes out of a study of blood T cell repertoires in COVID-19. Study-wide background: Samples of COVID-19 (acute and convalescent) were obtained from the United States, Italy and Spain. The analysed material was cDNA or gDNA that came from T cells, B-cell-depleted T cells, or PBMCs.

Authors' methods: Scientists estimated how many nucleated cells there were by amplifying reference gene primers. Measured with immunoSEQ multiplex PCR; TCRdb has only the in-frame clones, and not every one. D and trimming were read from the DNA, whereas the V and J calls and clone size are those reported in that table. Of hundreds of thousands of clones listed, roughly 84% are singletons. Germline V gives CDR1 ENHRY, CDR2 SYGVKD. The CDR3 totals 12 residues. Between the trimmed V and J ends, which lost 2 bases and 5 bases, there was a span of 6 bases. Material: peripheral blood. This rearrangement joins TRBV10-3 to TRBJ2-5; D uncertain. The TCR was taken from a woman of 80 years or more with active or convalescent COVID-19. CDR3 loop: CAISERQETQYF. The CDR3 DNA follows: TGTGCCATCAGTGAGCGTCAGGAGACCCAGTACTTC.